These 27 T cell receptor beta chains originate from one sample sequenced in a study of T cells in Graves' hyperthyroidism and ophthalmopathy (dated by TCRdb to the late 2010s). Preparation of the library involved multiplex PCR. For sequencing, an Illumina HiSeq 2000 was employed. Amplification of TCR beta CDR3 regions was carried out from RNA transcripts. A first-round RT-PCR of the TCR CDR3 used the HTBI primer set with the Qiagen OneStep RT-PCR kit. TCRdb passed the public sequencing reads through fastp at Q25 and MiXCR, retaining productive beta sequences. Each entry merges the rows of one CDR3 protein and shows their most common DNA and genes. The sample records some 460,000 distinct CDR3 sequences, more than 15% of which are singletons. Of the sample, about 14% is held by the ten largest clones. Source material: blood. These receptors all stem from a woman in her late teens or twenties with Graves' hyperthyroidism.

This chain joins TRBV10-1 and TRBJ1-6, with D unresolved. Trimming cost V 3 bases and J 10 bases, with 7 bases left between them. This CDR3 comprises 12 residues. The germline V gene encodes CDR1 WNHNN and CDR2 SYGVQD (reference sequence). The CDR3 region is CASSDNGSPLHF. CDR3 DNA sequence: TGCGCCAGCAGTGACAATGGGTCACCCCTCCACTTT.

This clonotype was found a few times. The chain recombines TRBV5-1 with TRBJ1-6; maybe TRBD1 (5 bases). The CDR3 runs to 16 residues. V lost 4 bases, J lost 4 bases, and 15 bases lay in between. Germline V gene lookup returns CDR1 SGHRS and CDR2 YFSETQ. CDR3 protein: CASSQGDRIYNSPLHF. CDR3 nucleotide sequence: TGCGCCAGCAGCCAAGGGGACCGGATTTATAATTCACCCCTCCACTTT. Based on the CDR3 plus reference TRBV5-1 and TRBJ1-6, the full variable domain is KAGVTQTPRYLIKTRGQQVTLSCSPISGHRSVSWYQQTPGQGLQFLFEYFSETQRNKGNFPGRFSGRQFSNSRSEMNVSTLELGDSALYLCASSQGDRIYNSPLHFGNGTRLTVT.

This clonotype was detected only a few times. The chain recombines TRBV7-9 with TRBJ1-4, with D possibly TRBD1 on 6 matching bases. Between the trimmed V and J ends, which lost 5 bases and 4 bases, there was a span of 26 bases. This CDR3 is built from 19 residues. CDR1 and CDR2 (germline): SEHNR, FQNEAQ (reference sequence). The CDR3 protein is CASSRRDSGRGGNNEKLFF. The CDR3, as DNA: TGTGCCAGCAGCCGCCGGGACTCAGGTCGGGGGGGCAATAATGAAAAACTGTTTTTT.

This clonotype appeared many times. This chain links TRBV11-2 with TRBJ1-5; 7 bases agree with TRBD1. The germline V gene has CDR1 SGHAT and CDR2 FQNNGV. With 5 bases clipped from V and 5 bases from J, the junction kept 6 bases outside the gene matches. The CDR3 consists of 14 residues. The CDR3 protein is CASSPGTAYQPQHF. DNA of the CDR3: TGTGCCAGCAGCCCGGGGACAGCTTATCAGCCCCAGCATTTT. The full variable domain, with the rest looked up from reference TRBV11-2 and TRBJ1-5, is EAGVAQSPRYKIIEKRQSVAFWCNPISGHATLYWYQQILGQGPKLLIQFQNNGVVDDSQLPKDRFSAERLKGVDSTLKIQPAKLEDSAVYLCASSPGTAYQPQHFGDGTRLSIL.

Comments on this clonotype: A much bigger clone sits one base away, suggesting this may be a read error. The V gene is TRBV2, the J gene TRBJ1-1; no clear D. The CDR3 contains 11 residues. Germline V gene data show CDR1 as SNHLY and CDR2 as FYNNEI. The CDR3 here is CAGSETVGAFF. The CDR3 DNA reads TGTGCCGGCAGTGAAACGGTCGGCGCTTTCTTT.

The chain uses TRBV10-3 and TRBJ2-3; D is unresolved. The germline gives CDR1 ENHRY, CDR2 SYGVKD. This CDR3 comprises 12 residues. Trimming took 2 bases from V and 7 from J, leaving 7 bases between them. The CDR3 sequence: CAISEGRNTQYF. The DNA of the CDR3 is TGTGCCATCAGTGAGGGAAGGAATACGCAGTATTTT.

This clonotype was detected ten times or more. The chain joins TRBV2 to TRBJ1-1, with a possible D match to TRBD1 (6 bases). This CDR3 is built from 15 residues. In germline, CDR1 is SNHLY, CDR2 FYNNEI. With 10 bases removed from V and 4 bases from J, the gap between germline ends came to 22 bases. This CDR3 reads CATEMGGPFFTEAFF. The CDR3 DNA reads as TGTGCCACCGAAATGGGGGGGCCCTTTTTCACTGAAGCTTTCTTT.

A word on this clonotype: A much larger clonotype is one base distant, so this may be a read error. This chain uses TRBV5-1 with TRBJ2-2; D is unresolved. The V gene lost 5 bases and the J gene lost 13 bases, with 9 bases spanning the gap. The CDR3 covers 10 residues. CDR1 and CDR2 from the germline V gene are SGHRS and YFSETQ. CDR3 nucleotides: TGCGCCAGCAGTTTTCCGGGGCTGTTTTTT. Its protein product is CASSFPGLFF.

This clonotype was detected ten times or more. The V gene is TRBV18, the J gene TRBJ2-4, with unresolved D. V lost 3 bases, J lost 3 bases, and 9 bases lay in between. The CDR3 is 14 residues long. Germline values: CDR1 KGHSH, CDR2 LQKENI. CDR3 DNA: TGTGCCAGCTCACCGTGGAATGGCAAAAACATTCAGTACTTC. This sequence encodes CASSPWNGKNIQYF.

This clonotype was detected ten times or more. The chain uses TRBV12-3 or TRBV12-4 and TRBJ1-5; the D is unclear. CDR3 length: 14 residues. The ends were cut back, 4 bases at V and 6 bases at J, with 13 bases in the middle. The CDR3 nucleotides read TGTGCCAGCAGTTCAGGATTGAAGGGTCAGCCCCAGCATTTT. As protein: CASSSGLKGQPQHF.

Ten or more counts support this clonotype. The V and J genes are TRBV24-1 and TRBJ2-2; 9 bases are shared with TRBD1. Trimming removed 0 bases from V and 0 bases from J; junction bases left unmatched: 7. CDR1 is KGHDR, CDR2 SFDVKD, per germline. The CDR3 spans 19 residues. The CDR3 spells CATSDLYIGTGTNTGELFF. DNA of the CDR3: TGTGCCACCAGTGATTTGTACATTGGGACAGGGACGAACACCGGGGAGCTGTTTTTT.

The sample holds many counts of this clonotype. The chain combines TRBV5-6 with TRBJ1-1; D remains unclear. V was trimmed by 9 bases and J by 1 base, leaving 10 bases between them. The CDR3 is made up of 12 amino acids. CDR1 SGHDT and CDR2 YYEEEE come from the germline V gene. The CDR3 DNA reads TGTGCCACCCAGTGGGGGAACACTGAAGCTTTCTTT. This encodes CATQWGNTEAFF.

V and J are TRBV20-1 and TRBJ2-1; 8 nucleotides match TRBD2. Germline V gene lookup returns CDR1 DFQATT and CDR2 SNEGSKA (reference sequence). V was clipped by 0 bases and J by 3 bases; unmatched bases: 10. The CDR3 loop spans 17 amino acids. The chain's CDR3 is CSARDAGAGVNYNEQFF. The CDR3 DNA is TGCAGTGCTAGAGATGCAGGAGCGGGGGTAAACTACAATGAGCAGTTCTTC.

With respect to this clonotype: A read error may be the cause here, since a much bigger clone is one base away. The rearrangement uses TRBV5-1 and TRBJ2-7; the D gene is possibly TRBD2 (6 bases). The V gene lost 6 bases and the J gene lost 0 bases, with 16 bases spanning the gap. Germline lookup yields CDR1 SGHRS and CDR2 YFSETQ. There are 15 residues in the CDR3. The CDR3 region is CASTQWGGPSYEQYF. CDR3 DNA: TGCGCCAGCACCCAGTGGGGAGGACCCTCCTACGAGCAGTACTTC.

This clonotype has only a few counts. The junction does not match germline at one end; this may be a read error. The chain combines TRBV11-2 with TRBJ1-3, with D unresolved. Germline V gene data show CDR1 as SGHAT and CDR2 as FQNNGV. The CDR3 extends over 14 amino acids. CDR3 sequence (DNA): TGTGCCAGCAGCTTAGTTAACTCTGGAAGCACCATATATTTT. This sequence encodes CASSLVNSGSTIYF.

The chain is built from TRBV19 and TRBJ2-5; 7 bases agree with TRBD2. V dropped 3 bases and J dropped 4; count of bases not matched to a gene: 14. The CDR3 sequence is 17 residues long. Germline CDR1 and CDR2: LNHDA and SQIVND (reference sequence). The DNA of the CDR3 is TGTGCCAGTAGTATGGGAGTTGCGGGAGCCATTGGAGAGACCCAGTACTTC. This translates into CASSMGVAGAIGETQYF. Variable domain in full (rest from reference TRBV19 and TRBJ2-5): DGGITQSPKYLFRKEGQNVTLSCEQNLNHDAMYWYRQDPGQGLRLIYYSQIVNDFQKGDIAEGYSVSREKKESFPLTVTSAQKNPTAFYLCASSMGVAGAIGETQYFGPGTRLLVL.

In this sample, this clonotype turned up many times. This sequence joins TRBV27 and TRBJ1-2; 7 nucleotides align to TRBD1. Germline values: CDR1 MNHEY, CDR2 SMNVEV (reference sequence). Trimming at V came to 6 bases and at J to 5 bases, leaving 6 bases not matched to a gene. The CDR3 loop spans 13 amino acids. CDR3 sequence reads: CASRTYRGYGYTF. The CDR3 nucleotides are TGTGCCAGCAGGACTTACAGGGGTTATGGCTACACCTTC.

This clonotype occurred many times. The chain has TRBV6-5 and TRBJ1-5; TRBD1 might be the D (6 bases). V lost 0 bases to trimming and J lost 4 bases, with 10 bases between them. This CDR3 spans 15 amino acids. The V gene's germline CDR1 is MNHEY and CDR2 SVGAGI. CDR3 sequence (DNA): TGTGCCAGCAGTTACTCAGGGGGTTGGAATCAGCCCCAGCATTTT. It specifies CASSYSGGWNQPQHF.

The table lists this clonotype with many counts. The chain couples TRBV28 to TRBJ1-5; D gene ambiguous. CDR1 is MDHEN, CDR2 SYDVKM, per germline. The CDR3 contains 15 residues. V was shortened by 2 bases and J by 0 bases, with 8 bases between the two germline ends. CDR3 bases: TGTGCCAGCAGTTTAATAATTCTTAGCAATCAGCCCCAGCATTTT. Translation gives CASSLIILSNQPQHF.

This clonotype was found a few times. DNA of the CDR3: TGTGCCAGCAGCTTAGTGGGTAGCGGGGGGTGGAACACCGGGGAGCTGTTTTTT. Translation: CASSLVGSGGWNTGELFF. The J gene is TRBJ2-2, the V gene TRBV7-2, with TRBD2 matching over 10 bases. Germline CDR1 reads SGHTA; CDR2 reads FQGNSA. This CDR3 is 18 amino acids long. The V gene end was trimmed by 1 base and the J gene end by 1 base; junction bases not matched to a gene: 6. The full variable domain, in which reference TRBV7-2 and TRBJ2-2 provide the parts outside the CDR3, is GAGVSQSPSNKVTEKGKDVELRCDPISGHTALYWYRQSLGQGLEFLIYFQGNSAPDKSGLPSDRFSAERTGGSVSTLTIQRTQQEDSAVYLCASSLVGSGGWNTGELFFGEGSRLTVL.

The chain links TRBV19 to TRBJ2-5; D may be TRBD1 (6 bases). V was clipped by 3 bases and J by 2 bases, with 13 bases between them. Germline-derived CDR1 and CDR2 are LNHDA and SQIVND (reference sequence). CDR3 length: 15 residues. The DNA of the CDR3 is TGTGCCAGTAGTATCGACAGGATCCAACAAGAGACCCAGTACTTC. Encoded protein: CASSIDRIQQETQYF.

This clonotype was recorded many times. In DNA form, the CDR3 reads TGCAGTGCGTCCAAAGACTCTACAAATGGCTACACCTTC. Protein sequence: CSASKDSTNGYTF. The J gene is TRBJ1-2, the V gene TRBV20-1, with D uncertain. Per germline, CDR1 DFQATT and CDR2 SNEGSKA (reference sequence). With 6 bases removed from V and 6 bases from J, the gap between germline ends came to 17 bases. This CDR3 contains 13 residues.

This clonotype occurred many times. The chain combines TRBV28 with TRBJ1-1; 9 bases are shared with TRBD1. After removal of 5 bases from V and 1 base from J, the junction contained 8 bases not matched to a gene. This CDR3 has 16 residues. Germline CDR1 MDHEN, CDR2 SYDVKM. CDR3 bases: TGTGCCAGCAGTACCACGGGACAGGGTTCGAACACTGAAGCTTTCTTT. Translation: CASSTTGQGSNTEAFF.

This clonotype was detected ten times or more. J is TRBJ1-1 and V is TRBV6-1, with D uncertain. The V gene lost 8 bases and the J gene lost 1 base, with 8 bases spanning the gap. CDR1 is MNHNS and CDR2 is SASEGT in the germline V gene. CDR3 length: 12 amino acids. CDR3 sequence reads: CASARGNTEAFF. In nucleotides, the CDR3 is TGTGCCAGCGCCCGAGGGAACACTGAAGCTTTCTTT.

This clonotype was seen ten or more times. The chain carries TRBV7-2 and TRBJ2-6; a possible D gene is TRBD1 (7 bases). Trimming removed 5 bases at V and 3 bases at J, with 11 bases between. Germline assignment: CDR1 SGHTA and CDR2 FQGNSA. CDR3 length: 15 amino acids. CDR3: CASSPQGGGANVLTF. CDR3 nucleotides: TGTGCCAGCAGCCCTCAGGGGGGTGGGGCCAACGTCCTGACTTTC.

This sequence joins TRBV6-1 and TRBJ2-1; D gene ambiguous. The CDR3 consists of 13 residues. Trimming took 7 bases from V and 7 from J, leaving 14 bases between them. CDR1 is MNHNS and CDR2 is SASEGT in the germline V gene. CDR3 DNA sequence: TGTGCCAGCACCGTCAGGATCGAGAATGAGCAGTTCTTC. Translating gives CASTVRIENEQFF.

This clonotype was counted ten times or more. The rearrangement links TRBV28 to TRBJ1-1, with D perhaps matching TRBD1 (5 bases). The CDR3 has 15 residues. Deletions cut 3 bases from V and 1 base from J, with 12 bases between. CDR1 MDHEN and CDR2 SYDVKM come from the germline V gene. The CDR3 protein is CASSFPGPPNTEAFF. In nucleotides, the CDR3 is TGTGCCAGCAGTTTTCCGGGACCGCCGAACACTGAAGCTTTCTTT.